This T cell receptor beta chain was observed in a study of identifying expanded T cells in peripheral blood. Between the trimmed V and J ends, which lost 1 base and 4 bases, there was a span of 17 bases. The CDR3 sequence is 16 residues long. Germline V gene data show CDR1 as SGHRS and CDR2 as YFSETQ. TCRdb keeps only in-frame clones here, not all; method: immunoSEQ multiplex PCR. The sample carries 70,000 to 95,000 clones, 88% recorded once. The TCR sequence derives from a person between 18 and 69 years old in good health. J is TRBJ1-1 and V is TRBV5-1; D gene ambiguous. The source material was blood. CDR3 in amino acids: CASSLSAGVGSTEAFF. Written as DNA, the CDR3 is TGCGCCAGCAGCTTGTCCGCAGGAGTAGGGTCCACTGAAGCTTTCTTT.